This TCR beta chain was found in a study of blood T cell repertoires in COVID-19. TCRdb's table, derived via immunoSEQ multiplex PCR, lists solely in-frame clones and lacks some. This sample has a few hundred thousand clones; approximately 85% occur once, and the top ten carry around 1.8%. This clone was counted a single time. The TCR originated in a woman between 45 and 60 years old who had recovered from COVID-19. The source material was PBMCs or T cells enriched from blood (not recorded which).

The CDR3 DNA is TGTGCCAGTAAGACACCCTCCGGGACTAGCGGATACAATGAGCAGTTCTTC. Translation gives CASKTPSGTSGYNEQFF. The V call is TRBV27, the J call TRBJ2-1, with 11 bases identical to TRBD2. CDR1 and CDR2 (germline): MNHEY, SMNVEV (reference sequence). The junction had 14 bases not matched to a gene; V was cut back by 9 bases and J by 4 bases. This CDR3 has 17 amino acids.